This TCR beta chain was sequenced in a study of CD8+ T cells in alopecia areata. Regarding the study as a whole: Tissue-resident alphabeta T cells belonging to normal skin likewise get sequenced within scalp specimens.

In germline, CDR1 is LGHNA, CDR2 YSLEER. V gave up 1 base and J gave up 3 bases, with 13 bases separating them. The CDR3 spans 15 residues. Concerning this clone: Its antigen remains unknown.

TCR sequencing used cDNA made by reverse transcription of extracted RNA. The repertoire was sequenced with immunoSEQ multiplex PCR; TCRdb's copy has only in-frame clones and lacks some. This table has approximately 98,000 clones, roughly 64% appearing once. The sequence was obtained from a human donor in good health. Sequencing used CD8+ T cells sorted from blood. The chain recombines TRBV4-3 with TRBJ2-7; the D call may be TRBD1 or TRBD2 (6 bases each). CDR3 in DNA: TGCGCCAGCAGCCAAGTAGGCAGGGGACTCTACGAGCAGTACTTC. Its protein is CASSQVGRGLYEQYF.